The sample holds a few counts of the clone carrying this T cell receptor (beta chain). Its antigen remains unidentified. Germline CDR1 is SGHRS and CDR2 is YFSETQ. V was shortened by 1 base and J by 1 base, with 6 bases between the two germline ends. The CDR3 length is 13 residues. This record belongs to a study of T cells in Graves' hyperthyroidism and ophthalmopathy. Overall study: Specimen type is peripheral blood, collected at initial diagnosis prior to any treatment.

Authors of the study amplified TCR beta CDR3 regions from RNA transcripts. Primed by the HTBI set, a first-round RT-PCR was run on the TCR CDR3. TCRdb re-analysed the multiplex PCR reads in MiXCR, keeping a single row per CDR3 protein. The sample lists about 350,000 distinct CDR3 sequences; about a fifth were seen once. PBMCs were sourced from more than 9 ml fresh peripheral blood. The study's findings and limits: Blood held most thyroid clonotypes expanded above 0.001 frequency.

The source is a young woman with Graves' hyperthyroidism. Sequences were obtained from blood. This chain uses TRBV5-1 with TRBJ2-7; D is uncertain. The chain's CDR3 is CASSLPPSYEQYF. CDR3 nucleotide sequence: TGCGCCAGCAGCTTGCCCCCATCCTACGAGCAGTACTTC.